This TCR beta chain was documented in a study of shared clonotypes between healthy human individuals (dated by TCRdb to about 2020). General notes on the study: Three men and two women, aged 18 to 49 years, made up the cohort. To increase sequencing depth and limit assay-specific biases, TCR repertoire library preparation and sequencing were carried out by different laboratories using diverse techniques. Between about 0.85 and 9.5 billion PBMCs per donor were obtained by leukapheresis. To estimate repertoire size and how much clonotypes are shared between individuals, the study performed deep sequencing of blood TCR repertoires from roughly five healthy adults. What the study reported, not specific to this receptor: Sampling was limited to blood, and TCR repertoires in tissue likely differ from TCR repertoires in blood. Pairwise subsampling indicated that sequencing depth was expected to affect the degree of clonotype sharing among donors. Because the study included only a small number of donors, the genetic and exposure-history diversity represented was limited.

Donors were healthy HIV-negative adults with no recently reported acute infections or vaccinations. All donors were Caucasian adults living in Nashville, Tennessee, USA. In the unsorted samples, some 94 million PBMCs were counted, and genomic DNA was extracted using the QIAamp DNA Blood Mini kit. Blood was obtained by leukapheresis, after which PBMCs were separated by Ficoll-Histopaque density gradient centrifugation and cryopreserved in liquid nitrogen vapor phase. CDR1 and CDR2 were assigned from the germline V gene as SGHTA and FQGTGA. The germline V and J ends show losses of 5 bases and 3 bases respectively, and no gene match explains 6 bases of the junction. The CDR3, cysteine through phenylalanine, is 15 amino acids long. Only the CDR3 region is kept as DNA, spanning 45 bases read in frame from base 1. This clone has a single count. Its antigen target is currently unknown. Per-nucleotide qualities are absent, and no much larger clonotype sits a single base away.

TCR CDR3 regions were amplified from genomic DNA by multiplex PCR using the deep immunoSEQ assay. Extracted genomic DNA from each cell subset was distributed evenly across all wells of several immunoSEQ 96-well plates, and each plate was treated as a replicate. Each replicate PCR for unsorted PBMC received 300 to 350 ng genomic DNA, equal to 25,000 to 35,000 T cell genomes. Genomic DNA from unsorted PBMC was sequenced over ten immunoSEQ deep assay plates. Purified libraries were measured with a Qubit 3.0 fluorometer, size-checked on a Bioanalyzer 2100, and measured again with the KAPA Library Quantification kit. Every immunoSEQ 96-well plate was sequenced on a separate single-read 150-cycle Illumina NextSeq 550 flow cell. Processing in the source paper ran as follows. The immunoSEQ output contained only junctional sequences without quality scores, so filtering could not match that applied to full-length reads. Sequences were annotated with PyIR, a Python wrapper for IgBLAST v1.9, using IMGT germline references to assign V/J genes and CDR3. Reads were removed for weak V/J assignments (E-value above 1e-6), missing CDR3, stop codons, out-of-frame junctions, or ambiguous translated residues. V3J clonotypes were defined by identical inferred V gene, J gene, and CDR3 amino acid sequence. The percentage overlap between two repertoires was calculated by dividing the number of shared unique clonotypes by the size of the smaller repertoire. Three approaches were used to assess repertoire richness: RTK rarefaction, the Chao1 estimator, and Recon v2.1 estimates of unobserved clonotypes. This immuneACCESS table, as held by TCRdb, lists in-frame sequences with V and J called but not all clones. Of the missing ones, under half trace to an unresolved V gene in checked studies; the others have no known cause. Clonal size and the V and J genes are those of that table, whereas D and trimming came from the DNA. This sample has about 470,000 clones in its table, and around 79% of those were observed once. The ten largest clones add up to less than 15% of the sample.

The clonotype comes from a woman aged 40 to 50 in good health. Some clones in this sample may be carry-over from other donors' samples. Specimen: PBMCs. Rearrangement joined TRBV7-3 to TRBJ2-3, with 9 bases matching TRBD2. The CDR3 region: CASSDSGSWTDTQYF. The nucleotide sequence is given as TGTGCCAGCAGCGATAGCGGGAGTTGGACAGATACGCAGTATTTT.